This T cell receptor (beta chain) stems from a study of T-cell memory formation after mild COVID-19. CDR1 is SGHTA, CDR2 FQGNSA, per germline. The CDR3 length is 14 residues. V lost 6 bases and J lost 7, with 16 bases in between. TCRdb reprocessed the 5' RACE reads via MiXCR and lists one record per CDR3 protein. The sample has 250,000 to 350,000 distinct CDR3 sequences; 15% are singletons. Material: PBMCs or a T cell subset sorted from them (not recorded which). The chain combines TRBV7-2 with TRBJ2-1, with D perhaps matching TRBD1 (6 bases). The TCR was taken from a young man who had mild COVID-19 (a few samples of this study predate the infection). Cell type and time point are not known. This CDR3 is CASSLSGVGNEQFF. The CDR3 DNA reads TGTGCCAGCAGTCTCTCAGGGGTTGGGAATGAGCAGTTCTTC.